This T cell receptor (beta chain) appears in the sequencing data of a study of T-cell reconstitution after alpha-beta-depleted transplantation in children. Germline CDR1 is DFQATT and CDR2 is SNEGSKA (reference sequence). The CDR3 has 17 residues. As regards this clonotype: One end of the junction is discordant with germline, which a read error may explain.

Unique molecular identifiers featured in how the TCRbeta library was prepared. TCRdb re-called the PCR reads with MiXCR, one entry per CDR3 protein. The sample lists 700,000 or so distinct CDR3 sequences, approximately 14% seen once, with 0.79% in the top ten. The clonotype was recovered from a girl aged 2-10 years with congenital amegakaryocytic thrombocytopenia, due to receive a stem cell transplant. V gene TRBV20-1 combines with J gene TRBJ2-5, with 12 bases that match TRBD2. The specimen comprised PBMCs, sampled before TCRalphabeta/CD19-depleted stem cell transplant. The CDR3 loop is CCARWSSGRGSGETQYF. The CDR3 DNA sequence: TGCTGTGCTAGATGGTCTAGCGGGAGGGGTAGTGGGGAGACCCAGTACTTC.